The clone carrying this TCR beta chain has at least ten counts. Antigen unknown. The TCR beta library used iRepertoire HTBI primers with Arm-PCR amplification of CDR3. Each CDR3 protein gets one entry after TCRdb re-called the multiplex PCR reads with MiXCR. The sample comprises around 240,000 distinct CDR3 sequences, 15% to 20% of which are singletons, and 13% to 15% rests with the top ten. The data belong to a study of regulatory T cells in long-lasting Graves disease. Study results and limitations: Persistent disease samples used TRBV28, TRBJ1-2 and TRBJ2-5 preferentially.

Time point of the sample: newly diagnosed GD, antithyroid drugs for less than 3 months. The TCR library was prepared using RNA isolated from PBMCs. The CDR3 runs to 17 residues. Trimming removed 1 base from V and 2 bases from J, with 18 bases in between. CDR1 SGHRS and CDR2 YFSETQ come from the germline V gene. These data also featured in a second study, about T cells in Graves' hyperthyroidism and ophthalmopathy.

The rearrangement links TRBV5-1 to TRBJ1-2, with D perhaps matching TRBD1 (5 bases). The source material was peripheral blood mononuclear cells (PBMCs), sampled at new diagnosis, from a patient treated with antithyroid drugs. This clonotype was sampled from a young woman with Graves disease. In DNA, the CDR3 is TGCGCCAGCAGCTTGTGGGGCCCCCGGACACAAAACTATGGCTACACCTTC. Translation gives CASSLWGPRTQNYGYTF. The full variable domain, completed using reference TRBV5-1 and TRBJ1-2, is KAGVTQTPRYLIKTRGQQVTLSCSPISGHRSVSWYQQTPGQGLQFLFEYFSETQRNKGNFPGRFSGRQFSNSRSEMNVSTLELGDSALYLCASSLWGPRTQNYGYTFGSGTRLTVV.